This TCR beta chain is from a study of cytomegalovirus exposure and HLA in healthy donors. Study-level background: An earlier analysis found fewer than 140 million unique TCR beta sequences from approximately 170 million T cells.

CDR3 length: 14 amino acids. Germline V lookup: CDR1 SGHAT, CDR2 FQNNGV. General study points: Many donors shared some public TCRs, even though most TCR sequences were rare.

A word on this clone: What it recognizes is unknown. A junction end diverges from the germline sequence, so it may reflect a read error.

Use of 60 Vbeta and 13 Jbeta primers characterized the PCR. The method was immunoSEQ multiplex PCR; TCRdb's version includes in-frame clones alone and lacks a portion of them. The data show around 30,000 clones, about 87% seen once. The V call is TRBV11-2, the J call TRBJ1-1; unclear D gene. Input material: PBMCs. The TCR sequence derives from a boy aged 5-17 years in good health and CMV-seronegative. The chain's CDR3 is CASSPYLESTGAFF. For the CDR3, the DNA is TGTGCCAGCAGCCCCTATTTGGAGTCTACTGGAGCTTTCTTT.